Listed below are T cell receptor beta chains from one sample, sequenced in a study of T cell repertoires in cytomegalovirus infection. No cognate antigen is known for these TCRs. TCRdb analysed the reads with MiXCR anew, one entry per CDR3 protein. Among a few hundred thousand distinct CDR3 sequences listed, almost 40% were seen once. This specimen was cultured PBMCs, taken from culture after CMV antigen stimulation. The source is a human donor in good health (CMV status not recorded). Some clones in this sample may be carry-over from other donors' samples. Both conserved end residues are part of each CDR3. Each record gives: D gene, clone size, V gene, J gene, CDR3 length, CDR3 DNA, CDR3 protein. D genes are given only for firm matches. Where a row states a size, it is once, few, many or the class of an expanded clone; other rows omit it.

-	-	TRBV12-3/TRBV12-4	TRBJ2-1	14	TGTGCCAGCAGTCTACTGGGGGGAAACAATGAGCAGTTCTTC	CASSLLGGNNEQFF
TRBD2	-	TRBV5-4	TRBJ2-3	15	TGTGCCAGCAGCTTTGCGGGGGGGGGCCCAGATACGCAGTATTTT	CASSFAGGGPDTQYF
-	-	TRBV5-4	TRBJ2-2	13	TGTGCCAGCAGCTTGGTGGCCACCGGGGAGCTGTTTTTT	CASSLVATGELFF
TRBD1	-	TRBV7-2	TRBJ2-5	15	TGTGCCAGCAGCTTACAGGACAGGGGACGGGAGACCCAGTACTTC	CASSLQDRGRETQYF
-	-	TRBV20-1	TRBJ1-1	11	TGCAGTGCCCACGGACACATTGAAGCTTTCTTT	CSAHGHIEAFF
-	-	TRBV7-4	TRBJ2-3	14	TGTGCCAGCAGTCTGGGCTTTGGGTCAGATACGCAGTATTTT	CASSLGFGSDTQYF
-	many	TRBV7-2	TRBJ2-7	15	TGTGCCAGCAGCTCGGCGCCCGGGACAACCTACGAGCAGTACTTC	CASSSAPGTTYEQYF
-	-	TRBV4-1	TRBJ2-3	18	TGCGCCAGCAGCCAAGGCCCCCGCCTAGTAGGCAGCATAGATACGCAGTATTTT	CASSQGPRLVGSIDTQYF
TRBD1	once	TRBV20-1	TRBJ1-1	12	TGCAGTGCCGTACAGGGGGGCACTGAAGCTTTCTTT	CSAVQGGTEAFF
-	-	TRBV19	TRBJ2-5	14	TGTGCCAGTAGTATAGCTGGCGGCCAAGAGACCCAGTACTTC	CASSIAGGQETQYF
-	-	TRBV5-1	TRBJ1-5	13	TGCGCCAGCGCGATTGATAGCAATCAGCCCCAGCATTTT	CASAIDSNQPQHF
TRBD1	few	TRBV7-2	TRBJ1-6	15	TGTGCCAGCAGCTTATGGGGACAGGGGAATTCACCCCTCCACTTT	CASSLWGQGNSPLHF
-	many	TRBV7-2	TRBJ1-5	13	TGTGCCAGCAGCTTCTATAGCAATCAGCCCCAGCATTTT	CASSFYSNQPQHF
-	few	TRBV12-3/TRBV12-4	TRBJ2-2	14	TGTGCCAGCACCCCGGGACAGAACACCGGGGAGCTGTTTTTT	CASTPGQNTGELFF
-	many	TRBV7-2	TRBJ1-2	13	TGTGCCAGCAGCCCCCAGGGATACTATGGCTACACCTTC	CASSPQGYYGYTF
-	-	TRBV11-2	TRBJ2-1	16	TGTGCCAGCAGCTTAGATCGGACCTCCCTGTGGAGGGAGCAGTTCTTC	CASSLDRTSLWREQFF
-	-	TRBV18	TRBJ2-7	13	TGTGCCAGCTCACCGAACGGCGCCTACGAGCAGTACTTC	CASSPNGAYEQYF
TRBD1	once	TRBV5-1	TRBJ1-1	16	TGCGCCAGCAGCTTGGACGAGACAGGGGGCTGGACTGAAGCTTTCTTT	CASSLDETGGWTEAFF
TRBD2	few	TRBV6-6	TRBJ2-5	15	TGTGCCTCTTTAGCGGGGGAGGGCATCGGTGAGACCCAGTACTTC	CASLAGEGIGETQYF
-	-	TRBV7-2	TRBJ1-5	15	TGTGCCAGCAGCCGGAGGCGGGACACCAATCAGCCCCAGCATTTT	CASSRRRDTNQPQHF
-	once	TRBV7-6	TRBJ1-2	13	TGTGCCAGCAGCTTAAGGACAGAAGATGGCTACACCTTC	CASSLRTEDGYTF
-	few	TRBV20-1	TRBJ2-7	12	TGCAGTGCCGTGGGGGTTTCCTACGAGCAGTACTTC	CSAVGVSYEQYF
TRBD1	-	TRBV18	TRBJ1-6	14	TGTGCCAGCCGTCCGGGACAGGGGGCTTCACCCCTCCACTTT	CASRPGQGASPLHF
TRBD2	-	TRBV7-6	TRBJ2-3	17	TGTGCCAGCAGCTTAGAGCCTAGCGGGAGGCGCACAGATACGCAGTATTTT	CASSLEPSGRRTDTQYF
-	-	TRBV9	TRBJ2-6	16	TGTGCCAGCAGCGATAGAGGGGGGTGGGGGGCCAACGTCCTGACTTTC	CASSDRGGWGANVLTF
-	few	TRBV12-3/TRBV12-4	TRBJ1-1	18	TGTGCCAGCAGTCCTATGACCAGGGGAGTATGGGTGAACACTGAAGCTTTCTTT	CASSPMTRGVWVNTEAFF
-	once	TRBV7-9	TRBJ1-2	16	TGTGCCAGCAGCTCTAACCGGGACAAGGCCCCCCTCGGCTACACCTTC	CASSSNRDKAPLGYTF
-	few	TRBV5-4	TRBJ2-2	13	TGTGCCAGCAGCTGGGTGGTCACCGGGGAGCTGTTTTTT	CASSWVVTGELFF
TRBD2	-	TRBV20-1	TRBJ2-1	16	TGCAGTGCTACTTACGGGACTAGCGGAACCTACAATGAGCAGTTCTTC	CSATYGTSGTYNEQFF
TRBD2	-	TRBV7-6	TRBJ2-6	16	TGTGCCAGCAGCCCTTCCGGGGGGTCTGGGGCCAACGTCCTGACTTTC	CASSPSGGSGANVLTF
-	-	TRBV24-1	TRBJ2-1	11	TGTGCCACCAGTATAACGAATGAGCAGTTCTTC	CATSITNEQFF
-	-	TRBV28	TRBJ2-2	13	TGTGCCACCCTACAGGGAGCGATCGGGGAGCTGTTTTTT	CATLQGAIGELFF
TRBD2	-	TRBV18	TRBJ2-1	14	TGTGCCAGCTCACCAACAGCGGGGGACAATGAGCAGTTCTTC	CASSPTAGDNEQFF
-	-	TRBV6-1	TRBJ1-2	13	TGTGCCAGCAGTAAGACAGGACTCTATGGCTACACCTTC	CASSKTGLYGYTF
-	-	TRBV20-1	TRBJ1-1	15	TGCAGTGCTAGTACTCCCGGACAGTCGAACACTGAAGCTTTCTTT	CSASTPGQSNTEAFF
-	-	TRBV19	TRBJ1-2	15	TGTGCCAGTAGTTTTTATTGGCGTGGGGCGAATGGCTACACCTTC	CASSFYWRGANGYTF
-	-	TRBV20-1	TRBJ2-1	15	TGCAGTGCTCCCCTCCGGCGGGGCCCCTACAATGAGCAGTTCTTC	CSAPLRRGPYNEQFF
-	few	TRBV20-1	TRBJ2-7	15	TGCAGTGCTCCAGATCCGCAGGGTTTGTTCTACGAGCAGTACTTC	CSAPDPQGLFYEQYF
TRBD1	many	TRBV7-2	TRBJ2-1	15	TGTGCCAGCAGCTTAGGGGACAGGGCCTACAATGAGCAGTTCTTC	CASSLGDRAYNEQFF
TRBD2	-	TRBV7-2	TRBJ2-1	15	TGTGCCAGCAGCTTCGTAGCGGGGTATGTCAATGAGCAGTTCTTC	CASSFVAGYVNEQFF
-	-	TRBV11-3	TRBJ2-1	14	TGTGCCAGCAGCTCTAGCGTTCGGTTGGATGAGCAGTTCTTC	CASSSSVRLDEQFF
-	many	TRBV7-2	TRBJ2-1	13	TGTGCCAGCAGCCAGGGGTACTACAATGAGCAGTTCTTC	CASSQGYYNEQFF
-	few	TRBV12-3/TRBV12-4	TRBJ2-5	15	TGTGCCAGCAGTCCTACCCAGGGTTTTCAAGAGACCCAGTACTTC	CASSPTQGFQETQYF